Below are 18 T cell receptor beta chains sequenced from a single sample in a study of blood T cell repertoires in COVID-19. Only in-frame clones appear in the TCRdb table, and some are missing; sequencing was by immunoSEQ multiplex PCR. The table lists about 240,000 clones, around four fifths of them singletons. The sample taken for sequencing was peripheral blood. All receptors derive from a woman aged 55-69 years with active or convalescent COVID-19.

The chain joins TRBV5-1 to TRBJ2-1, with TRBD1 matching 8 bases. CDR3 length equals 14 residues. V trimming: 4 bases; J trimming: 5 bases; junction bases outside the gene matches: 5. Germline-derived CDR1 and CDR2 are SGHRS and YFSETQ. CDR3 amino acids: CASSTPDRDNEQFF. In DNA, the CDR3 is TGCGCCAGCAGCACCCCGGACAGGGACAATGAGCAGTTCTTC.

The chain recombines TRBV6-5 with TRBJ2-7; no firm D call. Germline assignment: CDR1 MNHEY and CDR2 SVGAGI. The V end was cut by 8 bases, the J end by 2 bases, with 16 bases between. This CDR3 is built from 14 residues. The CDR3 reads CASRFSPQAYEQYV. The DNA for the CDR3 is TGTGCCAGCCGGTTCTCACCGCAGGCCTACGAGCAGTACGTC.

The V call is TRBV4-1, the J call TRBJ2-1; possible D gene TRBD1, 5 bases. The V gene lost 2 bases and the J gene lost 7 bases, with 12 bases spanning the gap. This CDR3 has 14 amino acids. Germline assignment: CDR1 MGHRA and CDR2 YSYEKL. CDR3 in DNA: TGCGCCAGCAGCCAATCCCTCCAGGGTAATGAGCAGTTCTTC. This sequence encodes CASSQSLQGNEQFF.

This clone is a singleton in its sample. In DNA, the CDR3 is TGCGCCAGCAGCTTGGATCTGGGAGTGATAGATACGCAGTATTTT. It encodes CASSLDLGVIDTQYF. J is TRBJ2-3 and V is TRBV5-1, with a possible D match to TRBD2 (5 bases). The CDR3 totals 15 residues. V was clipped by 0 bases and J by 5 bases, with 13 bases between them. CDR1 is SGHRS and CDR2 is YFSETQ in the germline V gene.

The rearrangement links TRBV19 to TRBJ2-1; no definite D call. V lost 6 bases and J 6 bases, leaving 9 bases between the germline ends. The CDR3 length is 12 residues. Germline CDR1 and CDR2: LNHDA and SQIVND (reference sequence). The chain's CDR3 is CASRSAVNEQFF. The CDR3 DNA follows: TGTGCCAGTAGGTCTGCGGTCAATGAGCAGTTCTTC.

In its sample, this clone was seen once. The chain carries TRBV6-5 and TRBJ2-5; TRBD2 matches at 12 bases. There are 15 residues in the CDR3. The V gene's germline CDR1 is MNHEY and CDR2 SVGAGI. After removal of 6 bases from V and 3 bases from J, the junction contained 5 bases not matched to a gene. DNA of the CDR3: TGTGCCAGCAGACGACTAGCGGGGGTAAAAGAGACCCAGTACTTC. As protein: CASRRLAGVKETQYF.

The J gene is TRBJ2-3, the V gene TRBV5-1; TRBD1 might be the D (5 bases). Germline V lookup: CDR1 SGHRS, CDR2 YFSETQ. The CDR3 is made up of 16 amino acids. V lost 0 bases and J 2 bases, leaving 13 bases between the germline ends. The CDR3 DNA sequence: TGCGCCAGCAGCTTGGATAACAGGATAACCACAGATACGCAGTATTTT. This encodes CASSLDNRITTDTQYF.

J is TRBJ2-2 and V is TRBV5-5, with 9 positions matching TRBD1. Germline CDR1 and CDR2: SGHKS and YYEKEE (reference sequence). The junction had 17 bases not matched to a gene; V was cut back by 4 bases and J by 4 bases. The CDR3 spans 19 residues. CDR3 sequence reads: CASSLRGRTGVTGTGELFF. CDR3 sequence (DNA): TGTGCCAGCAGCCTGCGCGGAAGGACAGGGGTTACAGGCACCGGGGAGCTGTTTTTT.

The rearrangement uses TRBV13 and TRBJ2-1; possible D gene TRBD2, 5 bases. There are 15 residues in the CDR3. Trimming left V 5 bases short and J 0 bases short, with 11 bases between. Germline CDR1 reads PRHDT; CDR2 reads FYEKMQ (reference sequence). In DNA form, the CDR3 reads TGTGCCAGCAGCCCCACGGGGAGCTCCTACAATGAGCAGTTCTTC. Residues: CASSPTGSSYNEQFF. Filled out from reference TRBV13 and TRBJ2-1, the complete variable domain reads AAGVIQSPRHLIKEKRETATLKCYPIPRHDTVYWYQQGPGQDPQFLISFYEKMQSDKGSIPDRFSAQQFSDYHSELNMSSLELGDSALYFCASSPTGSSYNEQFFGPGTRLTVL.

This clone was recorded only once. The rearrangement joins TRBV4-1 to TRBJ2-1; 11 nucleotides line up with TRBD2. Germline V gives CDR1 MGHRA, CDR2 YSYEKL. This CDR3 region has 21 residues. The V segment lost 3 bases and the J segment 2 bases; nucleotides outside the gene matches: 18. CDR3 sequence reads: CASSQETFSGRARGAYNEQFF. CDR3 nucleotide sequence: TGCGCCAGCAGCCAGGAAACCTTTAGCGGGAGGGCCCGGGGGGCCTACAATGAGCAGTTCTTC.

This clone was found a few times. The V gene is TRBV6-5, the J gene TRBJ1-1, with D possibly being TRBD1 (6 bases). Germline CDR1 MNHEY, CDR2 SVGAGI. The CDR3 covers 13 residues. Deletions cut 7 bases from V and 3 bases from J, with 12 bases between. CDR3 region: CASNRGGYTEAFF. The CDR3 DNA follows: TGTGCCAGCAATAGGGGGGGGTACACTGAAGCTTTCTTT.

V gene TRBV7-2 combines with J gene TRBJ1-1; tentative D call: TRBD1 (6 bases). Germline CDR1 SGHTA, CDR2 FQGNSA. With 4 bases removed from V and 4 bases from J, the gap between germline ends came to 19 bases. This CDR3 region has 16 residues. The CDR3 protein is CASSSEGTGSGTEAFF. CDR3 nucleotide sequence: TGTGCCAGCAGCTCGGAAGGTACAGGGTCGGGCACTGAAGCTTTCTTT. Together with reference TRBV7-2 and TRBJ1-1, the CDR3 gives the full variable domain: GAGVSQSPSNKVTEKGKDVELRCDPISGHTALYWYRQSLGQGLEFLIYFQGNSAPDKSGLPSDRFSAERTGGSVSTLTIQRTQQEDSAVYLCASSSEGTGSGTEAFFGQGTRLTVV.

V is TRBV5-1 and J is TRBJ2-2; 7 positions agree with TRBD2. V shed 0 bases, J shed 6 bases, and the junction held 8 bases outside the gene matches. There are 16 residues in the CDR3. The germline gives CDR1 SGHRS, CDR2 YFSETQ. DNA for the CDR3: TGCGCCAGCAGCTTGGCCGTCGGGGGGTCGGCCGGGGAGCTGTTTTTT. The encoded protein is CASSLAVGGSAGELFF.

The chain carries TRBV10-2 and TRBJ2-1; the match to TRBD2 covers 15 bases. V was clipped by 6 bases and J by 8 bases; unmatched bases: 2. The CDR3 consists of 14 residues. Germline loops: CDR1 WSHSY, CDR2 SAAADI. CDR3 DNA sequence: TGCGCCAGCAGCCGGACTAGCGGGAGGGATGAGCAGTTCTTC. Encoded protein: CASSRTSGRDEQFF.

V and J are TRBV12-3 or TRBV12-4 and TRBJ1-2; no firm D call. The CDR3 is made up of 11 amino acids. The V gene lost 6 bases and the J gene lost 4 bases, with 6 bases spanning the gap. CDR3 sequence: CASSSFYGYTF. DNA for the CDR3: TGTGCCAGCAGCTCCTTCTATGGCTACACCTTC.

V is TRBV24-1 and J is TRBJ2-7; D might be TRBD1 (6 bases). Per germline, CDR1 KGHDR and CDR2 SFDVKD. Trimming removed 2 bases from V and 1 base from J, with 14 bases in between. The CDR3 is 16 amino acids. This chain's CDR3 is CATSDSTGPFSYEQYF. Written as DNA, the CDR3 is TGTGCCACCAGTGATTCGACAGGTCCTTTTTCCTACGAGCAGTACTTC.

The chain carries TRBV9 and TRBJ1-4; D not certain. CDR1 and CDR2 from the germline V gene are SGDLS and YYNGEE. V lost 3 bases, J lost 8 bases, and 11 bases lay in between. The CDR3 extends over 13 amino acids. The CDR3 sequence: CASSGVGSEKLFF. CDR3 DNA: TGTGCCAGCAGCGGGGTGGGGAGCGAAAAACTGTTTTTT.

This clone was observed once. V gene TRBV11-2 combines with J gene TRBJ2-1, with 7 nucleotides matching TRBD2. This CDR3 spans 15 amino acids. CDR1 and CDR2 (germline): SGHAT, FQNNGV. J was trimmed by 1 base and V by 1 base; bases with no gene match: 1. The DNA for the CDR3 is TGTGCCAGCAGCTTAGGCGGGAGTTCCTACAATGAGCAGTTCTTC. Translated: CASSLGGSSYNEQFF.